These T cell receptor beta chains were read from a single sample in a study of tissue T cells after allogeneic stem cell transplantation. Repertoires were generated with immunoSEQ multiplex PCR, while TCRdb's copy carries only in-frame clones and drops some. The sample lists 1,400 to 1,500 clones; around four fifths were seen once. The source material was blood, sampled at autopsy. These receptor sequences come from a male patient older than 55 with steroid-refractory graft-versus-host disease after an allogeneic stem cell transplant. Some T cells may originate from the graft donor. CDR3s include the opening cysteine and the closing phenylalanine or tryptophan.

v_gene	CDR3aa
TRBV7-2	CASSLGSGGNSETQYF
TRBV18	CASSPGVPREGDGYTF
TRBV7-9	CASSLDTEAFF
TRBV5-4	CASSLQGSNYGYTF
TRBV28	CASSLPGQISGNTIYF
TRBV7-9	CASSWDRKNTEAFF
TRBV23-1	CASTGLSGSNGYTF
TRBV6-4	CASQDRGHGGNQPQHF
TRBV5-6	CASSWRDRVFGYTF
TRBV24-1	CATSGAGPNQPQHF
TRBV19	CASSIRGSSGNTIYF
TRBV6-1	CASSELGPSEKLFF
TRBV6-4	CASSRDYTGGTQYF
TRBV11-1	CASSSRPGQGVDTQYF